One sample yielded the 9 T cell receptor beta chains listed below, sequenced in a study of cytomegalovirus exposure and HLA in healthy donors. 13 Jbeta primers and 60 Vbeta primers were used for the PCR. Method: immunoSEQ multiplex PCR; TCRdb's copy keeps in-frame clones and lacks some. The sample yields 150,000 to 200,000 clones, over 60% seen once. Sequenced material: PBMCs. The receptors here all came from a female donor in good health and CMV-seronegative.

This chain links TRBV29-1 with TRBJ2-1, with 8 bases fitting TRBD2. Germline V gene lookup returns CDR1 SQVTM and CDR2 ANQGSEA. The V and J ends lost 7 bases and 0 bases, in that order; junction bases with no gene match: 8. CDR3 length: 15 amino acids. The CDR3 DNA is TGCAGCGGTGATAGCGGGGCGAGCTCCTACAATGAGCAGTTCTTC. It encodes CSGDSGASSYNEQFF.

This clone was observed a handful of times. V gene TRBV18 combines with J gene TRBJ1-5, with 7 bases that match TRBD1. Germline CDR1 and CDR2: KGHSH and LQKENI. The CDR3 sequence is 16 residues long. Trimming cost V 3 bases and J 6 bases; bases outside gene matches: 11. The CDR3 coding sequence is TGTGCCAGCTCACCGACAGGGTTATACGGAAGTCAGCCCCAGCATTTT. It translates to CASSPTGLYGSQPQHF.

This sequence joins TRBV7-2 and TRBJ2-5; 9 nucleotides line up with TRBD2. Unmatched junction bases numbered 8, after V lost 4 bases and J lost 2 bases. Germline assignment: CDR1 SGHTA and CDR2 FQGNSA. This CDR3 has 16 residues. DNA of the CDR3: TGTGCCAGCAGCTCTTGGGCGGGGGGGCGACAAGAGACCCAGTACTTC. As protein: CASSSWAGGRQETQYF.

The gene calls are TRBV5-1 and TRBJ1-2; no definite D call. The CDR3 totals 15 residues. Germline CDR1 SGHRS, CDR2 YFSETQ. Between the trimmed V and J ends, which lost 0 bases and 2 bases, there was a span of 11 bases. CDR3 residues: CASSLDLAKNYGYTF. The DNA for the CDR3 is TGCGCCAGCAGCTTGGATTTAGCCAAGAACTATGGCTACACCTTC.

The V call is TRBV20-1, the J call TRBJ2-1, with D unclear. V gave up 3 bases and J gave up 7 bases, with 7 bases separating them. This CDR3 is 11 amino acids long. CDR1 and CDR2 from the germline V gene are DFQATT and SNEGSKA (reference sequence). CDR3 nucleotides: TGCAGTGCTAGTAGAAGAAATGAGCAGTTCTTC. Translation gives CSASRRNEQFF.

This rearrangement joins TRBV2 to TRBJ2-5, with 9 bases matching TRBD2. The V segment lost 3 bases and the J segment 2 bases; nucleotides outside the gene matches: 4. The germline CDR1 and CDR2 sequences are SNHLY and FYNNEI. This CDR3 comprises 15 residues. DNA of the CDR3: TGTGCCAGCAGTGACTCCCTAGCGGGACAAGAGACCCAGTACTTC. Translated, it gives CASSDSLAGQETQYF.

This clone has a single count. The chain recombines TRBV19 with TRBJ2-3; D uncertain. Germline CDR1 is LNHDA and CDR2 is SQIVND (reference sequence). The CDR3 length is 16 residues. Trimming stripped 1 base from V and 2 bases from J, with 13 bases between. Written as DNA, the CDR3 is TGTGCCAGTAGTATAGGTCGCCTAGTCTACACAGATACGCAGTATTTT. Its translation: CASSIGRLVYTDTQYF.

The chain carries TRBV7-3 and TRBJ2-3; TRBD1 matches at 7 bases. The CDR3 is 19 amino acids. Germline CDR1 SGHTA, CDR2 FQGTGA. Trimming removed 1 base from V and 1 base from J; junction bases left unmatched: 14. CDR3 sequence: CASSLNAGGASHRTDTQYF. DNA for the CDR3: TGTGCCAGCAGCTTAAATGCAGGGGGAGCCTCACACCGCACAGATACGCAGTATTTT.

The chain uses TRBV30 and TRBJ2-1, with 11 nucleotides matching TRBD1. The ends lost 2 bases at V and 8 bases at J; junction bases unmatched: 5. This CDR3 contains 14 residues. CDR1 and CDR2 from the germline V gene are GTSNPN and SVGIG (reference sequence). CDR3 amino acids: CAWSSGQGADEQFF. CDR3 sequence (DNA): TGTGCCTGGAGTAGCGGACAGGGGGCGGATGAGCAGTTCTTC.